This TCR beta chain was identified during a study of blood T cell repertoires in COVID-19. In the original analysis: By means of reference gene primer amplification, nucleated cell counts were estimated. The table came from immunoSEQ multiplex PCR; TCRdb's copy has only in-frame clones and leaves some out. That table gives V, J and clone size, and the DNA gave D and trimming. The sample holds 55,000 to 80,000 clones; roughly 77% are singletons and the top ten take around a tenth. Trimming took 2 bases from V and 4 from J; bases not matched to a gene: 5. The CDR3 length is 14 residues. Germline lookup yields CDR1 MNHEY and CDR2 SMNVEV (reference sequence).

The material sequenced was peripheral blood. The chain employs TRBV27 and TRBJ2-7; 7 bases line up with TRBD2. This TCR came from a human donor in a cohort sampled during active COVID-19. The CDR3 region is CASSLVGGSYEQYF. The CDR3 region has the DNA TGTGCCAGCAGTTTAGTGGGGGGGTCGTACGAGCAGTACTTC.